The next 15 T cell receptor beta chains were all read from a single sample in a study of neurological immune-mediated disorders. TCRdb analysed the 5' RACE reads with MiXCR anew, one entry per CDR3 protein. The table records roughly 71,000 distinct CDR3 sequences, roughly 3.9% of them present only once. Sequenced: PBMCs. The origin of the receptors is a man aged 25-45 years with multiple sclerosis.

About this clonotype itself: A read error may be the cause here, since a much bigger clone is one base away. The chain has TRBV20-1 and TRBJ2-1; D is possibly TRBD1 or TRBD2 (6 bases each). This CDR3 contains 15 residues. V lost 8 bases and J 4 bases, leaving 21 bases between the germline ends. Germline V lookup: CDR1 DFQATT, CDR2 SNEGSKA (reference sequence). The CDR3 sequence: CSPLRVGGTYNEQFF. CDR3 nucleotides: TGCAGTCCCCTGCGGGTCGGGGGCACTTACAATGAGCAGTTCTTC.

This clonotype was seen at least ten times. The rearrangement links TRBV7-2 to TRBJ1-1; no clear D gene. The CDR3 loop spans 16 amino acids. The germline V and J ends were trimmed by 1 base and 0 bases, with 12 bases remaining between them. Looked up from germline, CDR1 is SGHTA and CDR2 is FQGNSA. CDR3 sequence (DNA): TGTGCCAGCAGCTTAGGGGCAGGACTCATGAACACTGAAGCTTTCTTT. This translates into CASSLGAGLMNTEAFF.

This clonotype appeared many times. V is TRBV25-1 and J is TRBJ2-5; 11 bases map to TRBD2. The germline CDR1 and CDR2 sequences are MGHDK and SYGVNS. The junction had 11 bases not matched to a gene; V was cut back by 0 bases and J by 2 bases. The CDR3 covers 19 residues. CDR3 region: CASSEYPGSGGVRQETQYF. CDR3 coding DNA: TGTGCCAGCAGTGAATACCCGGGTAGCGGGGGGGTACGGCAAGAGACCCAGTACTTC.

This clonotype occurred many times. The chain combines TRBV5-1 with TRBJ2-2; a possible D gene is TRBD1 (6 bases). Germline V gene lookup returns CDR1 SGHRS and CDR2 YFSETQ. V was pared by 2 bases and J by 4 bases, with 9 bases between. This CDR3 is 14 amino acids long. The chain's CDR3 is CASSFTGSTGELFF. The CDR3 nucleotides read TGCGCCAGCAGCTTTACAGGGTCCACCGGGGAGCTGTTTTTT.

This clonotype was seen at least ten times. This chain joins TRBV9 and TRBJ2-1; 8 bases match TRBD1. CDR1 and CDR2 from the germline V gene are SGDLS and YYNGEE. This CDR3 contains 15 residues. J was trimmed by 2 bases and V by 4 bases; bases with no gene match: 5. CDR3 nucleotides: TGTGCCAGCAGCCCCCGGGACAGGACCTACAATGAGCAGTTCTTC. Translation: CASSPRDRTYNEQFF.

This clonotype was counted ten times or more. In DNA, the CDR3 is TGTGCCAGCAGTGAATGGGGCAGGGGTTTAGAGACCCAGTACTTC. The encoded protein is CASSEWGRGLETQYF. V usage is TRBV25-1 and J usage is TRBJ2-5, with a tentative D call TRBD1 (6 bases). Germline V gene data show CDR1 as MGHDK and CDR2 as SYGVNS. Trimming took 1 base from V and 4 from J, leaving 13 bases between them. This CDR3 spans 15 amino acids.

This clonotype was observed many times. This chain links TRBV12-3 or TRBV12-4 with TRBJ1-1; D unresolved. This CDR3 has 12 amino acids. With 2 bases removed from V and 7 bases from J, the gap between germline ends came to 8 bases. CDR3: CASSLPPYEAFF. CDR3 DNA: TGTGCCAGCAGTTTACCCCCCTATGAAGCTTTCTTT.

This clonotype has ten or more counts. V is TRBV20-1 and J is TRBJ1-1; D is undetermined. CDR3 length equals 14 residues. V shed 1 base and J shed 0 bases, with 9 bases lying between them. Germline V gene sequence: CDR1 DFQATT, CDR2 SNEGSKA (reference sequence). CDR3 bases: TGCAGTGCTAGAGCTTTGGTATTGAACACTGAAGCTTTCTTT. Translated: CSARALVLNTEAFF.

This clonotype was counted many times. The chain links TRBV24-1 to TRBJ2-7; D perhaps matches TRBD2 (5 bases). The V gene lost 3 bases and the J gene lost 3 bases, with 8 bases spanning the gap. Germline V gives CDR1 KGHDR, CDR2 SFDVKD. The CDR3 contains 13 residues. CDR3 in amino acids: CATSDPGLYEQYF. The CDR3 DNA sequence: TGTGCCACCAGTGATCCAGGACTCTACGAGCAGTACTTC.

This clonotype was seen many times. J is TRBJ1-2 and V is TRBV4-1; D might be TRBD1 (5 bases). Germline CDR1 MGHRA, CDR2 YSYEKL. The CDR3 has 15 amino acids. V was clipped by 4 bases and J by 8 bases, with 20 bases between them. CDR3 nucleotides: TGCGCCAGCAGCCCCCAGGGAGAGGGCGCCGCGGGCTACACCTTC. It encodes CASSPQGEGAAGYTF.

This clonotype showed up many times. The genes are TRBV6-6 and TRBJ2-7, with D perhaps TRBD1 (6 bases). This CDR3 is built from 16 residues. V was pared by 2 bases and J by 0 bases, with 14 bases between. In germline, CDR1 is MNHNY, CDR2 SVGAGI (reference sequence). The CDR3 coding sequence is TGTGCCAGCAGTTACGGGGGCCAGGGAGTCTCCTACGAGCAGTACTTC. This translates into CASSYGGQGVSYEQYF.

This clonotype was detected ten times or more. This chain uses TRBV5-6 with TRBJ1-1; 7 bases match TRBD1. The V gene end was trimmed by 4 bases and the J gene end by 1 base; junction bases not matched to a gene: 4. The germline V gene has CDR1 SGHDT and CDR2 YYEEEE. This CDR3 has 14 amino acids. As DNA, the CDR3 is TGTGCCAGCAGCAACAGGGGAAGGAACACTGAAGCTTTCTTT. Its protein product is CASSNRGRNTEAFF.

This clonotype was found many times. The CDR3 reads CASSLGGPPNTEAFF. The CDR3 nucleotides are TGTGCCAGCAGCTTAGGGGGGCCTCCGAACACTGAAGCTTTCTTT. V usage is TRBV7-2 and J usage is TRBJ1-1; D is possibly TRBD1 (6 bases). The V end was cut by 1 base, the J end by 1 base, with 10 bases between. The CDR3 is 15 residues long. Germline CDR1 is SGHTA and CDR2 is FQGNSA.

The chain is built from TRBV5-1 and TRBJ2-3, with TRBD2 matching over 9 bases. V shed 4 bases, J shed 1 base, and the junction held 7 bases outside the gene matches. Germline CDR1 reads SGHRS; CDR2 reads YFSETQ. This CDR3 region has 16 residues. The CDR3 nucleotides read TGCGCCAGCAGCACGGGACTAGCACATGGCACAGATACGCAGTATTTT. This codes for CASSTGLAHGTDTQYF.

This clonotype was detected many times. Because it lacks the conserved phenylalanine or tryptophan at the end, this CDR3 is likely a read error. J is TRBJ2-4 and V is TRBV18; D call uncertain. V gave up 3 bases and J gave up 0 bases, with 3 bases separating them. The CDR3 has 13 residues. Germline assignment: CDR1 KGHSH and CDR2 LQKENI. The CDR3 reads CASSPLAKNIQYL. The CDR3 DNA follows: TGTGCCAGCTCACCCTTAGCCAAAAACATTCAGTACCTC.